These T cell receptor beta chains were read from a single sample in a study of blood T cell repertoires in COVID-19. Some clones are missing from TCRdb's copy, which holds only in-frame ones; the method was immunoSEQ multiplex PCR. The sample has roughly 200,000 clones, 89% seen once. Material for sequencing was PBMCs or T cells enriched from blood (not recorded which). These receptors all stem from a woman in her twenties or thirties with acute COVID-19. Each CDR3 is given with its conserved first and last residue. A D gene is named only where the DNA matches it firmly. Size is omitted from some rows. Given values are once, few, many or a class for expanded clones.

TRBJ1-2	TRBV27	NA	NA	TGTGCCAGCAGTTTTAGGCGGGGGGCGAGCTATGGCTACACCTTC	CASSFRRGASYGYTF
TRBJ1-6	TRBV12-3/TRBV12-4	NA	NA	TGTGCCAGCAGCCCTTGGGAGGGCTCACCCCTCCACTTT	CASSPWEGSPLHF
TRBJ1-3	TRBV4-3	NA	NA	TGCGCCAGCAGCCAAGGGCATCCTGGAAACACCATATATTTT	CASSQGHPGNTIYF
TRBJ2-5	TRBV2	TRBD1	few	TGTGCCAGCAGTGAAGACAGGGGGTTCCAAGAGACCCAGTACTTC	CASSEDRGFQETQYF
TRBJ2-7	TRBV23-1	TRBD1	NA	TGCGCCAGCCCGCCGGGACAGATGAACTACGAGCAGTACTTC	CASPPGQMNYEQYF
TRBJ2-2	TRBV7-8	TRBD1	NA	TGTGCCAGCCGGCCGGACAGGGGGAACGGGGAGCTGTTTTTT	CASRPDRGNGELFF
TRBJ2-7	TRBV5-4	TRBD1	NA	TGTGCCAGCTATCGATCCGGGACAGGGACCTACGAGCAGTACTTC	CASYRSGTGTYEQYF
TRBJ1-3	TRBV3-1/TRBV3-2	NA	NA	TGTGCCAGCACTCTACAGGCAGGGGCCCACTCTGGAAACACCATATATTTT	CASTLQAGAHSGNTIYF
TRBJ2-7	TRBV5-4	NA	NA	TGTGCCAGCAGTGCAGGGAGGAACTACGAGCAGTACTTC	CASSAGRNYEQYF
TRBJ2-3	TRBV2	TRBD2	NA	TGTGCCAGCAGGCGGACTAGCGGTTCTAGCACAGATACGCAGTATTTT	CASRRTSGSSTDTQYF
TRBJ2-5	TRBV10-1	NA	NA	TGCGCCAGCAGTGAGACAGGATCAGGGTCCCAAGAGACCCAGTACTTC	CASSETGSGSQETQYF
TRBJ1-3	TRBV9	TRBD1	NA	TGTGCCAGCAGCGCCACGGGACAGGGAAAGTCTGGAAACACCATATATTTT	CASSATGQGKSGNTIYF
TRBJ1-2	TRBV30	TRBD1	NA	TGTGCCTGGAGTACGGGACAGGGAGACTATGGCTACACCTTC	CAWSTGQGDYGYTF
TRBJ2-1	TRBV28	TRBD2	NA	TGTGCCAGCAGGAACCGACTAGCGGGGGACCAGATGGGGAATGAGCAGTTCTTC	CASRNRLAGDQMGNEQFF
TRBJ2-3	TRBV5-1	TRBD1	NA	TGCGCCAGCAGCTTGGGGGCCGGGACAGGACCCACAGATACGCAGTATTTT	CASSLGAGTGPTDTQYF
TRBJ2-7	TRBV2	TRBD1	NA	TGTGCCAGGGACGGGACAGGAGGCTCCTACGAGCAGTACTTC	CARDGTGGSYEQYF
TRBJ2-7	TRBV4-1	NA	NA	TGCGCCAGCAGCCAAGAGTGGGCCCAGTACGAGCAGTACTTC	CASSQEWAQYEQYF
TRBJ2-5	TRBV11-2	TRBD2	NA	TGTGCCAGCAGCTTAGATCGAGCGGGGGGGCAAGAGACCCAGTACTTC	CASSLDRAGGQETQYF
TRBJ1-1	TRBV19	TRBD1	once	TGTGCCAGTAGCAGGGGGCGAACTGAAGCTTTCTTT	CASSRGRTEAFF
TRBJ1-1	TRBV19	NA	NA	TGTGCCAGTAGTATTACGGGGGGACAACAGAACACTGAAGCTTTCTTT	CASSITGGQQNTEAFF
TRBJ1-2	TRBV11-2	TRBD1	once	TGTGCCAGCAGCCCGAGAGCGGACAGGTCCTATGGCTACACCTTC	CASSPRADRSYGYTF
TRBJ1-1	TRBV28	NA	NA	TGTGCCAGCAAGGGACAATTGAACACTGAAGCTTTCTTT	CASKGQLNTEAFF
TRBJ1-1	TRBV6-5	TRBD1	NA	TGTGCCAGCAGGACGGGGATCAGGGGGCGTTTTGAAGCTTTCTTT	CASRTGIRGRFEAFF
TRBJ1-1	TRBV4-1	NA	NA	TGCGCCAGCAGCCTCAAACAGGGACGCACTGAAGCTTTCTTT	CASSLKQGRTEAFF
TRBJ1-1	TRBV18	NA	NA	TGTGCCAGCTTTTCGGAACAGGGTCGGGCCACTGAAGCTTTCTTT	CASFSEQGRATEAFF
TRBJ2-4	TRBV10-3	TRBD1	NA	TGTGCCATCACCCCGGGACAGGGTGACATTCAGTACTTC	CAITPGQGDIQYF
TRBJ2-7	TRBV5-1	TRBD1	NA	TGCGCCAGCAGCCCTCTTACAGGGGCCTACGAGCAGTACTTC	CASSPLTGAYEQYF
TRBJ1-5	TRBV28	NA	NA	TGTGCCAGCAGATATGGGCAGAGCCTACGCCTGGATTATAGCAATCAGCCCCAGCATTTT	CASRYGQSLRLDYSNQPQHF
TRBJ2-5	TRBV9	TRBD1	NA	TGTGCCAGCAGCGTGCGACAGGGCACCCAAGAGACCCAGTACTTC	CASSVRQGTQETQYF
TRBJ1-4	TRBV7-2	TRBD1	NA	TGTGCCAGCAGCTCCAACTCTCCGTATGTCAGGGGGCTACGTGAAAAACTGTTTTTT	CASSSNSPYVRGLREKLFF
TRBJ2-3	TRBV7-3	TRBD1	NA	TGTGCCAGCAGCTTGGACAGGGGAAACACAGATACGCAGTATTTT	CASSLDRGNTDTQYF
TRBJ2-3	TRBV7-9	TRBD2	NA	TGTGCCAGCAGCTTAGGGGGGACTAGAGGCGGGGATACGCAGTATTTT	CASSLGGTRGGDTQYF
TRBJ1-2	TRBV4-2	NA	once	TGTGCCAGCAGCCAAGATCTCGGGTCATATGGCTATGGCTACACCTTC	CASSQDLGSYGYGYTF
TRBJ1-2	TRBV18	NA	once	TGTGCCAGCTCACCACCGAGGAGAAGACCGTCTAACTATGGCTACACCTTC	CASSPPRRRPSNYGYTF
TRBJ1-2	TRBV6-2/TRBV6-3	TRBD1	many	TGTGCCAGCAGTTACTCGGGACAGGAAAAGGGATATGGCTACACCTTC	CASSYSGQEKGYGYTF
TRBJ1-1	TRBV6-5	NA	NA	TGTGCCAGCAGTCCTGGCCGCACTGAAGCTTTCTTT	CASSPGRTEAFF
TRBJ1-1	TRBV5-6	NA	NA	TGTGCCAGCAGCCTGGGGCACACTGAAGCTTTCTTT	CASSLGHTEAFF
TRBJ1-2	TRBV4-1	TRBD1	NA	TGCGCCAGCAGCCCGACAGGGGCCCTCGGCGGCTACACCTTC	CASSPTGALGGYTF
TRBJ2-7	TRBV5-4	NA	NA	TGTGCCAGCAGCGCAGGACAGCCTTCCTACGAGCAGTACTTC	CASSAGQPSYEQYF
TRBJ1-2	TRBV7-9	NA	NA	TGTGCCAGCAGCCTTGGGGGGACGGGCTACACCTTC	CASSLGGTGYTF
TRBJ2-5	TRBV3-1/TRBV3-2	TRBD2	NA	TGTGCCAGCAGCCTGGGACTAGGTTATGTGCGAGAGACCCAGTACTTC	CASSLGLGYVRETQYF
TRBJ1-2	TRBV18	NA	once	TGTGCCAGCTCACGTTCAGGGGATATGAACTATGGCTACACCTTC	CASSRSGDMNYGYTF
TRBJ1-2	TRBV30	TRBD1	once	TGTGCCTGGAGTGTACAGGGGGGCATCCGCGGAGGCCACACCTTC	CAWSVQGGIRGGHTF
TRBJ2-1	TRBV6-5	NA	NA	TGTGCCAGCAGCCCGGGGAATGAGCAGTTCTTC	CASSPGNEQFF
TRBJ2-3	TRBV30	TRBD1	NA	TGTGCCTGGGGACAGGGCACAGATACGCAGTATTTT	CAWGQGTDTQYF
TRBJ1-4	TRBV5-1	TRBD1	NA	TGCGCCAGCAGCTTGGGAACAGGGGCCGGCGGGCTGTTTTTT	CASSLGTGAGGLFF
TRBJ2-7	TRBV19	TRBD1	NA	TGTGCCAGTAGTATAGGACAGGGGGCGAACGAGCAGTACTTC	CASSIGQGANEQYF
TRBJ1-6	TRBV27	TRBD1	NA	TGTGCCAGCAGTTGGGGACAGAGGCCTTCACCCCTCCACTTT	CASSWGQRPSPLHF